Following are 22 T cell receptor beta chains from one sample sequenced in a study of blood T cell repertoires in COVID-19. Measured with immunoSEQ multiplex PCR; TCRdb has only the in-frame clones, and not every one. The sample lists approximately 350,000 clones; about nine tenths were seen once. Source material: peripheral blood. The receptor source for this set is a woman in her 70s with COVID-19, enrolled during active disease.

The genes are TRBV12-5 and TRBJ2-2, with a weak D call TRBD1 (6 bases). Germline loops: CDR1 LGHNT, CDR2 FRNRAP. The CDR3 sequence is 15 residues long. Trimming took off 5 bases at V and 5 bases at J, with 15 bases between the two ends. In DNA form, the CDR3 reads TGTGCTAGTGGTCCCCCAGGGGTGCGTACCGGGGAGCTGTTTTTT. This translates into CASGPPGVRTGELFF.

The chain links TRBV6-5 to TRBJ2-7; 11 positions match TRBD2. This CDR3 is built from 15 residues. Trimming at V came to 8 bases and at J to 4 bases, leaving 10 bases not matched to a gene. The germline V gene encodes CDR1 MNHEY and CDR2 SVGAGI. CDR3 sequence (DNA): TGTGCCAGCCGTTCTCGGCTAGCGGGGGGTTACGAGCAGTACTTC. Translating it yields CASRSRLAGGYEQYF.

The chain couples TRBV19 to TRBJ1-1; 8 nucleotides align to TRBD1. J was trimmed by 1 base and V by 7 bases; bases with no gene match: 14. Germline CDR1 and CDR2: LNHDA and SQIVND (reference sequence). There are 17 residues in the CDR3. The CDR3 loop is CASTRWGQDFSNTEAFF. Here the CDR3 DNA reads TGTGCCAGTACGAGGTGGGGACAGGATTTTTCGAACACTGAAGCTTTCTTT. Full variable domain (rest looked up from reference TRBV19 and TRBJ1-1): DGGITQSPKYLFRKEGQNVTLSCEQNLNHDAMYWYRQDPGQGLRLIYYSQIVNDFQKGDIAEGYSVSREKKESFPLTVTSAQKNPTAFYLCASTRWGQDFSNTEAFFGQGTRLTVV.

This clone was counted between two and nine times. The V call is TRBV19, the J call TRBJ1-5; TRBD1 is a possible D gene (5 bases). From germline, CDR1 is LNHDA and CDR2 SQIVND (reference sequence). Trimming shortened V by 7 bases and J by 7 bases, and 14 bases separated the two germline ends. The CDR3 runs to 13 residues. CDR3: CASNRQSNQPQHF. CDR3 in DNA: TGTGCCAGTAACCGACAGTCAAACCAGCCCCAGCATTTT.

The chain is built from TRBV5-4 and TRBJ2-5, with 14 bases fitting TRBD2. Per germline, CDR1 SGHNT and CDR2 YYREEE (reference sequence). This CDR3 spans 17 amino acids. The V gene end was trimmed by 3 bases and the J gene end by 5 bases; junction bases not matched to a gene: 9. CDR3: CASSSKTSGGAGETQYF. The CDR3 coding sequence is TGTGCCAGCAGCTCGAAGACTAGCGGGGGGGCTGGTGAGACCCAGTACTTC.

Concerning this clone itself: Compared with germline, one end of the junction differs, possibly owing to a read error. The rearrangement uses TRBV13 and TRBJ2-7, with D possibly TRBD1 on 6 matching bases. Germline V gives CDR1 PRHDT, CDR2 FYEKMQ (reference sequence). The CDR3 contains 16 residues. The CDR3 region is CASSLGTGPYSYEQYF. CDR3 nucleotide sequence: TGTGCCAGCAGCCTAGGAACAGGGCCCTACTCCTACGAGCAGTACTTC.

The chain joins TRBV10-3 to TRBJ2-7; D unresolved. In germline, CDR1 is ENHRY, CDR2 SYGVKD. V was trimmed by 5 bases and J by 7 bases, leaving 15 bases between them. CDR3 length: 13 amino acids. CDR3 in DNA: TGTGCCATCAGTACAGACATGCTCAGGGAGCAGTACTTC. Translated: CAISTDMLREQYF.

The CDR3 bases are TGTGCCAGCAGCGTGGGACAGATCGCCGAAGCTTTCTTT. Protein: CASSVGQIAEAFF. The chain combines TRBV7-2 with TRBJ1-1; TRBD1 agrees at 7 bases. There are 13 residues in the CDR3. Germline loops: CDR1 SGHTA, CDR2 FQGNSA. Trimming cost V 5 bases and J 8 bases; bases outside gene matches: 8.

This clone was seen only once. This chain connects TRBV2 to TRBJ1-1; tentatively, D is TRBD1 (6 bases). The CDR3 runs to 15 residues. The germline V and J ends were trimmed by 1 base and 0 bases, with 9 bases remaining between them. The germline V gene encodes CDR1 SNHLY and CDR2 FYNNEI. In DNA, the CDR3 is TGTGCCAGCAGTGAAGAGGGACAACTGAACACTGAAGCTTTCTTT. This encodes CASSEEGQLNTEAFF.

V is TRBV7-2 and J is TRBJ1-2; 10 positions match TRBD1. CDR3 length: 15 amino acids. J was trimmed by 4 bases and V by 5 bases; bases with no gene match: 7. Germline values: CDR1 SGHTA, CDR2 FQGNSA. This chain's CDR3 is CASSTDRGRPYGYTF. CDR3 nucleotides: TGTGCCAGCAGCACCGACAGGGGGCGACCCTATGGCTACACCTTC.

Notes on this clone: Other DNA sequences in the sample encode the same CDR3. The V and J genes are TRBV5-1 and TRBJ2-1; 11 positions match TRBD2. J lost 2 bases, V lost 4 bases, and 2 bases had no gene match. The germline V gene encodes CDR1 SGHRS and CDR2 YFSETQ. The CDR3 extends over 15 amino acids. CDR3 sequence (DNA): TGCGCCAGCAGCGGACTAGCGGGCCCCTACAATGAGCAGTTCTTC. Its protein is CASSGLAGPYNEQFF. The whole variable domain, filled in from reference TRBV5-1 and TRBJ2-1, reads KAGVTQTPRYLIKTRGQQVTLSCSPISGHRSVSWYQQTPGQGLQFLFEYFSETQRNKGNFPGRFSGRQFSNSRSEMNVSTLELGDSALYLCASSGLAGPYNEQFFGPGTRLTVL.

This chain connects TRBV19 to TRBJ1-3; possibly TRBD1 for D (5 bases). The CDR3 is 15 amino acids. In germline, CDR1 is LNHDA, CDR2 SQIVND (reference sequence). Trimming shortened V by 6 bases and J by 0 bases, and 12 bases separated the two germline ends. The CDR3 region is CASRRQPYSGNTIYF. CDR3 in DNA: TGTGCCAGTAGAAGACAGCCATACTCTGGAAACACCATATATTTT.

This chain uses TRBV6-2 or TRBV6-3 with TRBJ1-1; weak D call: TRBD1 (5 bases). The CDR3 totals 13 residues. Germline CDR1 and CDR2: MNHEY and SVGEGT. V was pared by 1 base and J by 2 bases, with 5 bases between. The CDR3 coding sequence is TGTGCCAGCAGTTACTGGACAAACACTGAAGCTTTCTTT. Translated: CASSYWTNTEAFF.

This chain joins TRBV7-8 and TRBJ2-5; D remains unclear. V lost 5 bases, J lost 4 bases, and 14 bases lay in between. The CDR3 has 14 residues. From germline, CDR1 is SGHVS and CDR2 FQNEAQ. The CDR3 nucleotides read TGTGCCAGCAGCCCACTTCAGGTTGGAGAGACCCAGTACTTC. Amino acid sequence: CASSPLQVGETQYF.

CDR3 sequence: CASSIEISNQPQHF. CDR3 DNA: TGTGCCAGCTCAATAGAAATTAGCAATCAGCCCCAGCATTTT. The chain couples TRBV18 to TRBJ1-5; no clear D. This CDR3 contains 14 residues. Per germline, CDR1 KGHSH and CDR2 LQKENI. V was clipped by 5 bases and J by 0 bases, with 8 bases between them.

A remark on this clone: One end of the junction does not line up with germline, which may come from a read error. This chain links TRBV7-2 with TRBJ2-5, with 7 nucleotides matching TRBD1. The germline CDR1 and CDR2 sequences are SGHTA and FQGNSA. This CDR3 has 15 amino acids. In nucleotides, the CDR3 is TGTGCGAGCACTCGCCCAGGGACAGTCCAAGAGACCCAGTACTTC. Its translation: CASTRPGTVQETQYF.

The V and J genes are TRBV29-1 and TRBJ2-5, with a tentative D call TRBD1 (5 bases). V dropped 7 bases and J dropped 5 bases, with 17 bases sitting between them. Per germline, CDR1 SQVTM and CDR2 ANQGSEA. The CDR3 contains 13 residues. DNA for the CDR3: TGCAGCGCCTATTCCAGGGTTGGGGAGACCCAGTACTTC. It is translated as CSAYSRVGETQYF.

Concerning this clone: A junction boundary mismatches the germline segment, possibly from a read error. This sequence joins TRBV9 and TRBJ2-5; D is uncertain. CDR3 length: 15 amino acids. Germline lookup yields CDR1 SGDLS and CDR2 YYNGEE. DNA for the CDR3: TGTGCCAACAGCGTAGTAGAAAACCCCCTGGAGACCCAGTACTTC. Protein product: CANSVVENPLETQYF.

The chain recombines TRBV6-1 with TRBJ1-1, with no clear D. From germline, CDR1 is MNHNS and CDR2 SASEGT. With 1 base removed from V and 3 bases from J, the gap between germline ends came to 9 bases. This CDR3 spans 14 amino acids. CDR3: CASSEGREDTEAFF. The DNA of the CDR3 is TGTGCCAGCAGTGAAGGGAGGGAGGACACTGAAGCTTTCTTT.

This clone was seen only once. The chain carries TRBV14 and TRBJ1-3, with TRBD1 matching 7 bases. Germline assignment: CDR1 SGHDN and CDR2 FVKESK. J lost 0 bases, V lost 4 bases, and 6 bases had no gene match. The CDR3 runs 16 residues. The CDR3 nucleotides read TGTGCCAGCAGCCTTCCCGGGACAGTCTCTGGAAACACCATATATTTT. Translating gives CASSLPGTVSGNTIYF.

The chain employs TRBV4-3 and TRBJ1-3; D not certain. Germline V lookup: CDR1 LGHNA, CDR2 YSLEER. This CDR3 has 16 amino acids. Between the trimmed V and J ends, which lost 0 bases and 0 bases, there was a span of 9 bases. The CDR3 DNA is TGCGCCAGCAGCCAAGATCTGGGCTTCTCTGGAAACACCATATATTTT. Translating it yields CASSQDLGFSGNTIYF.

The genes are TRBV6-5 and TRBJ1-6; D might be TRBD1 (5 bases). Germline CDR1 and CDR2: MNHEY and SVGAGI. This CDR3 region has 14 residues. V was cut by 4 bases and J by 10 bases, with 14 bases left in between. CDR3: CASSFDSSSSPLHF. CDR3 coding DNA: TGTGCCAGCAGTTTTGACAGTTCGTCCTCACCCCTCCACTTT.